This T cell receptor (beta chain) was sequenced for a study of T cells in pancreatic ductal adenocarcinoma. General study findings and limits: Compared with tumor, blood showed more total productive templates and roughly 8.1-fold more clonotypes.

Libraries were prepared by immunoSEQ multiplex PCR; TCRdb keeps only in-frame clonotypes and omits some of them. The sample consists of approximately 11,000 clones, just over 85% of them appearing once. Selected pancreatic ductal adenocarcinoma patients had undergone surgery without neoadjuvant therapy. Germline CDR1 and CDR2: LNHDA and SQIVND (reference sequence). This CDR3 has 14 residues. J was trimmed by 2 bases and V by 8 bases; bases with no gene match: 4. This clone was detected a few times. Antigen specificity is unknown. This chain joins TRBV19 and TRBJ2-2, with 8 bases matching TRBD1. This receptor was taken from a human donor with pancreatic ductal adenocarcinoma. Sequenced material: PBMCs. CDR3 sequence reads: CASAGQENTGELFF. The CDR3 bases are TGTGCCAGTGCGGGACAGGAAAACACCGGGGAGCTGTTTTTT.